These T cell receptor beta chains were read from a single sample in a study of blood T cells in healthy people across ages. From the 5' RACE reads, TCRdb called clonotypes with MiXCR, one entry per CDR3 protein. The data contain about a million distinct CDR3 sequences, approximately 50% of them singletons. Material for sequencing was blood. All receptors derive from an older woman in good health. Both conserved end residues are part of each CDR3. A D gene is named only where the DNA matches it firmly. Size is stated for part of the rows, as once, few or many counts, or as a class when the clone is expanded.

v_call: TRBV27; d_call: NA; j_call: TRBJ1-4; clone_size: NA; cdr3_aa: CASSLVGGTNEKLFF; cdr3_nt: TGTGCCAGCAGTTTAGTAGGCGGGACTAATGAAAAACTGTTTTTT
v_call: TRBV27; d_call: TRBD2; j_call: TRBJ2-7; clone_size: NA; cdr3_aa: CASSSFAGGPVYEQYF; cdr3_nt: TGTGCCAGCAGTTCCTTTGCGGGAGGGCCGGTCTACGAGCAGTACTTC
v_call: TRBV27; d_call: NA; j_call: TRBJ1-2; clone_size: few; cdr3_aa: CASSEGYGYTF; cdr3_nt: TGTGCCAGCAGTGAGGGGTACGGCTACACCTTC
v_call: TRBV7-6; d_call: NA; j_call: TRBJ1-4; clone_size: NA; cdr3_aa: CASSYGRGEKLFF; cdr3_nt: TGTGCCAGCAGCTATGGCAGGGGTGAAAAACTGTTTTTT
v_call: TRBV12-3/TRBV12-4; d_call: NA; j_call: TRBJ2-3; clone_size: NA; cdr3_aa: CASSQASASTDTQYF; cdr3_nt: TGTGCCAGCAGCCAGGCCAGTGCTAGCACAGATACGCAGTATTTT
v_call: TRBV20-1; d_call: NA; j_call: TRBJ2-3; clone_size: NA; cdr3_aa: CSATPMTAETDTQYF; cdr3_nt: TGCAGTGCGACCCCCATGACAGCCGAAACAGATACGCAGTATTTT
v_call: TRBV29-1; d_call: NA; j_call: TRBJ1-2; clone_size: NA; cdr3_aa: CSGRTGNYGYTF; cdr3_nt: TGCAGCGGTCGAACCGGGAACTATGGCTACACCTTC
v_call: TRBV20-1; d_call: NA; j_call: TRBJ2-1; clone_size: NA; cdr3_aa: CSARDWIGYNEQFF; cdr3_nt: TGCAGTGCTAGAGATTGGATCGGTTACAATGAGCAGTTCTTC
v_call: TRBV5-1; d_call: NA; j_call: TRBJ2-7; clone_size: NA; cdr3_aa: CASSLEVFDEQYF; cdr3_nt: TGCGCCAGCAGCTTGGAGGTGTTTGACGAGCAGTACTTC
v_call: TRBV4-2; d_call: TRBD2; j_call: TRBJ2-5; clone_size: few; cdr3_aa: CASSQDGTSGRMETQYF; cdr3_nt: TGTGCCAGCAGCCAAGATGGGACTAGCGGGAGGATGGAGACCCAGTACTTC
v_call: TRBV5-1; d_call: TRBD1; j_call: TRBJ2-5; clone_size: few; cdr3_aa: CASRAGQGQETQYF; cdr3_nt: TGCGCCAGCAGGGCGGGACAGGGGCAAGAGACCCAGTACTTC
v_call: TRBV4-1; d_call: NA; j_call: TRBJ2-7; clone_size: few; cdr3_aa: CASSQDGQAVEQYF; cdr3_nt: TGCGCCAGCAGCCAAGACGGCCAGGCGGTCGAGCAGTACTTC
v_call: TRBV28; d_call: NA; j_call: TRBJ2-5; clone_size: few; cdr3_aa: CASSYPTGWSETQYF; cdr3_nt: TGTGCCAGCAGTTACCCGACGGGGTGGTCGGAGACCCAGTACTTC
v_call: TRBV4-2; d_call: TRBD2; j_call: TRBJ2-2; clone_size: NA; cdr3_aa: CASSQESGLAGNTGELFF; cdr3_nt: TGTGCCAGCAGCCAAGAGTCAGGACTAGCGGGTAACACCGGGGAGCTGTTTTTT
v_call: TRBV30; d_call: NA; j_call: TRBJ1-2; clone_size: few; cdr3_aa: CAWSVGDYGYTF; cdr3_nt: TGTGCCTGGAGTGTAGGGGACTATGGCTACACCTTC
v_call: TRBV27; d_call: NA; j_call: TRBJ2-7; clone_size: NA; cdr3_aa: CASSLKGLARSASYEQYF; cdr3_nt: TGTGCCAGCAGTTTAAAGGGTTTGGCCCGTAGCGCTTCCTACGAGCAGTACTTC
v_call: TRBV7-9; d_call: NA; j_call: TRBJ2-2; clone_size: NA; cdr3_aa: CASSLMRAMDTGELFF; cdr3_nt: TGTGCCAGCAGCTTAATGCGAGCGATGGACACCGGGGAGCTGTTTTTT
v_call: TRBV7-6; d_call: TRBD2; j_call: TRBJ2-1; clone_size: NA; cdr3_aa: CASSLAGGPTNEQFF; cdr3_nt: TGTGCCAGCAGCTTAGCGGGAGGGCCGACGAATGAGCAGTTCTTC
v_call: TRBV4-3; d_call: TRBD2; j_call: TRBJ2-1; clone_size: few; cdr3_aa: CASSGGAGLAGVEQFF; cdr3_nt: TGCGCCAGCAGCGGAGGGGCGGGACTAGCGGGAGTTGAGCAGTTCTTC
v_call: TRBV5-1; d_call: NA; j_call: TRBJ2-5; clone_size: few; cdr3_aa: CASSLAGAPQETQYF; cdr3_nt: TGCGCCAGCAGCTTGGCAGGGGCCCCCCAAGAGACCCAGTACTTC
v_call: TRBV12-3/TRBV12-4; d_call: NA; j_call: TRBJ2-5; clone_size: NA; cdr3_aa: CASSFYSGDQYF; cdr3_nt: TGTGCCAGCAGTTTTTATAGCGGCGACCAGTACTTC
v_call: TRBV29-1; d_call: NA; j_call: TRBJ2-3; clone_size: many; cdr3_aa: CSVWLMAGTDTQYF; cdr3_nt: TGCAGCGTTTGGTTAATGGCTGGCACAGATACGCAGTATTTT